Shown below are 31 T cell receptor beta chains from a single sample sequenced in a study of cytomegalovirus exposure and HLA in healthy donors. This table comes from immunoSEQ multiplex PCR, and its TCRdb copy is limited to in-frame clones, with some not included. The sample shows more than 80,000 clones, 95% to 96% of them seen only once. Sequencing used PBMCs. These receptors came from a woman aged 18-29 years in good health and CMV-seronegative.

The V call is TRBV2, the J call TRBJ2-7, with TRBD2 matching 7 bases. V lost 6 bases to trimming and J lost 6 bases; unmatched junction nucleotides: 8. Germline-derived CDR1 and CDR2 are SNHLY and FYNNEI. This CDR3 spans 13 amino acids. DNA of the CDR3: TGTGCCAGCAGACCCGGACTAGTCGGCGAGCAGTACTTC. Translated: CASRPGLVGEQYF. Variable domain in full (rest from reference TRBV2 and TRBJ2-7): EPEVTQTPSHQVTQMGQEVILRCVPISNHLYFYWYRQILGQKVEFLVSFYNNEISEKSEIFDDQFSVERPDGSNFTLKIRSTKLEDSAMYFCASRPGLVGEQYFGPGTRLTVT.

J is TRBJ1-3 and V is TRBV18, with D maybe TRBD1 (6 bases). V was shortened by 3 bases and J by 0 bases, with 12 bases between the two germline ends. The CDR3 is 16 amino acids. The germline CDR1 and CDR2 sequences are KGHSH and LQKENI. This CDR3 reads CASSPTGLSSGNTIYF. The CDR3 DNA is TGTGCCAGCTCACCCACAGGGTTAAGCTCTGGAAACACCATATATTTT.

The V gene is TRBV18, the J gene TRBJ2-5; TRBD1 matches 8 bases. The V and J ends lost 3 bases and 3 bases, in that order; junction bases with no gene match: 3. Germline V gives CDR1 KGHSH, CDR2 LQKENI. The length of the CDR3 is 14 residues. The CDR3 region has the DNA TGTGCCAGCTCACCGGACAGGGTCAAAGAGACCCAGTACTTC. Its protein is CASSPDRVKETQYF.

The genes are TRBV19 and TRBJ1-5; no firm D call. Germline V lookup: CDR1 LNHDA, CDR2 SQIVND (reference sequence). The CDR3 spans 15 residues. V shed 7 bases and J shed 0 bases, with 13 bases lying between them. The CDR3 loop is CASTTSPVSNQPQHF. The CDR3 nucleotides are TGTGCCAGTACCACGTCCCCAGTTAGCAATCAGCCCCAGCATTTT. Supplemented by reference TRBV19 and TRBJ1-5, the full variable domain reads DGGITQSPKYLFRKEGQNVTLSCEQNLNHDAMYWYRQDPGQGLRLIYYSQIVNDFQKGDIAEGYSVSREKKESFPLTVTSAQKNPTAFYLCASTTSPVSNQPQHFGDGTRLSIL.

The chain links TRBV29-1 to TRBJ1-1; D is possibly TRBD1 (5 bases). Between the trimmed V and J ends, which lost 7 bases and 5 bases, there was a span of 17 bases. Per the germline V gene, CDR1 is SQVTM and CDR2 is ANQGSEA. This CDR3 is 13 amino acids long. The CDR3 nucleotides are TGCAGCGCCGACGCGGGGGTAACTACTGAAGCTTTCTTT. Amino acids: CSADAGVTTEAFF.

The chain uses TRBV27 and TRBJ1-6; possible D gene TRBD1, 5 bases. The germline CDR1 and CDR2 sequences are MNHEY and SMNVEV (reference sequence). There are 20 residues in the CDR3. V lost 1 base and J lost 9, with 28 bases in between. The CDR3 coding sequence is TGTGCCAGCAGTTTATGGGACTATAGAGGGAGGGGTAACCTTCCTTCACCCCTCCACTTT. It encodes CASSLWDYRGRGNLPSPLHF.

This chain joins TRBV5-1 and TRBJ2-2; 12 bases match TRBD2. Germline loops: CDR1 SGHRS, CDR2 YFSETQ. The CDR3 has 17 amino acids. V dropped 4 bases and J dropped 2; count of bases not matched to a gene: 6. DNA of the CDR3: TGCGCCAGCAGCCCACCGACTAGCGGGAGAAACACCGGGGAGCTGTTTTTT. This gives the protein CASSPPTSGRNTGELFF.

CDR3 in amino acids: CASSLGEASGSADTQYF. The CDR3 region has the DNA TGTGCCAGCAGCTTAGGAGAGGCTAGCGGGAGTGCAGATACGCAGTATTTT. This sequence joins TRBV11-3 and TRBJ2-3; 10 positions match TRBD2. This CDR3 has 17 amino acids. V lost 1 base, J lost 4 bases, and 8 bases stayed unmatched. The germline V gene encodes CDR1 SGHNT and CDR2 YENEEA.

The rearrangement uses TRBV19 and TRBJ2-2, with 7 bases identical to TRBD2. The length of the CDR3 is 13 residues. Germline CDR1 is LNHDA and CDR2 is SQIVND (reference sequence). The junction had 5 bases not matched to a gene; V was cut back by 7 bases and J by 6 bases. CDR3 DNA sequence: TGTGCCAGTAACGGCGGACTAGCCGGGGAGCTGTTTTTT. This encodes CASNGGLAGELFF.

The gene calls are TRBV27 and TRBJ1-5; possibly TRBD1 for D (5 bases). This CDR3 contains 14 residues. V was trimmed by 6 bases and J by 3 bases, leaving 12 bases between them. Germline CDR1 is MNHEY and CDR2 is SMNVEV (reference sequence). The CDR3 bases are TGTGCCAGCAGCCTACGACAGTACAATCAGCCCCAGCATTTT. It codes for CASSLRQYNQPQHF.

The chain combines TRBV5-1 with TRBJ2-3; TRBD2 matches at 11 bases. Germline V gives CDR1 SGHRS, CDR2 YFSETQ. This CDR3 is built from 16 residues. Trimming removed 1 base from V and 2 bases from J; junction bases left unmatched: 3. The CDR3 DNA is TGCGCCAGCAGCTTGACGGGACTAGCGGACACAGATACGCAGTATTTT. Translating gives CASSLTGLADTDTQYF.

V usage is TRBV10-3 and J usage is TRBJ1-1; perhaps TRBD1 as D (5 bases). V lost 10 bases to trimming and J lost 2 bases, with 11 bases between them. Germline values: CDR1 ENHRY, CDR2 SYGVKD. The CDR3 sequence is 12 residues long. This chain's CDR3 is CATLGGNTEAFF. CDR3 nucleotide sequence: TGTGCCACGTTGGGGGGAAACACTGAAGCTTTCTTT.

The V call is TRBV27, the J call TRBJ1-4, with D perhaps matching TRBD1 (5 bases). The CDR3 spans 14 residues. Germline CDR1 and CDR2: MNHEY and SMNVEV (reference sequence). Trimming cost V 2 bases and J 5 bases, with 9 bases left between them. The CDR3 sequence is CASSLSRGNEKLFF. CDR3 DNA sequence: TGTGCCAGCAGTTTAAGCCGGGGGAATGAAAAACTGTTTTTT.

The chain recombines TRBV7-9 with TRBJ2-3; unclear D gene. V was clipped by 5 bases and J by 4 bases, with 13 bases between them. The CDR3 extends over 14 amino acids. From germline, CDR1 is SEHNR and CDR2 FQNEAQ (reference sequence). The CDR3 spells CASSPLLSADTQYF. CDR3 DNA sequence: TGTGCCAGCAGCCCGCTTCTATCGGCAGATACGCAGTATTTT.

This chain links TRBV6-5 with TRBJ2-4, with 8 bases matching TRBD1. Trimming at V came to 6 bases and at J to 8 bases, leaving 9 bases not matched to a gene. CDR1 and CDR2 from the germline V gene are MNHEY and SVGAGI. CDR3 length: 14 amino acids. CDR3 loop: CASRKTGVLDIQYF. In DNA form, the CDR3 reads TGTGCCAGCAGAAAGACAGGGGTGTTGGACATTCAGTACTTC.

V and J are TRBV30 and TRBJ1-5; 7 bases map to TRBD1. This CDR3 contains 13 residues. Germline lookup yields CDR1 GTSNPN and CDR2 SVGIG (reference sequence). The junction had 6 bases not matched to a gene; V was cut back by 5 bases and J by 5 bases. CDR3 region: CAWGVQGHQPQHF. The CDR3 DNA is TGTGCCTGGGGGGTACAGGGGCATCAGCCCCAGCATTTT.

The rearrangement links TRBV6-6 to TRBJ1-2; D is uncertain. Germline loops: CDR1 MNHNY, CDR2 SVGAGI (reference sequence). The length of the CDR3 is 11 residues. V was cut by 5 bases and J by 6 bases, with 7 bases left in between. This CDR3 reads CASSHSDGYTF. In DNA form, the CDR3 reads TGTGCCAGCAGTCACAGTGATGGCTACACCTTC.

This chain uses TRBV27 with TRBJ2-7; 9 positions agree with TRBD1. Germline assignment: CDR1 MNHEY and CDR2 SMNVEV (reference sequence). The CDR3 is made up of 13 amino acids. With V trimmed by 4 bases and J by 7 bases, 5 bases remained unmatched. CDR3 nucleotide sequence: TGTGCCAGCAGTTACGGGACAGGGAAAGAGCAGTACTTC. Protein sequence: CASSYGTGKEQYF.

The chain links TRBV5-8 to TRBJ2-1; TRBD2 might be the D (5 bases). The CDR3 covers 15 residues. Germline assignment: CDR1 SGHTS and CDR2 YDEGEE. V was trimmed by 4 bases and J by 0 bases, leaving 11 bases between them. The CDR3 nucleotides read TGTGCCAGCAGCCCGGGGAGTTTCTCCTACAATGAGCAGTTCTTC. It encodes CASSPGSFSYNEQFF. Full variable domain (missing parts from reference TRBV5-8 and TRBJ2-1): EAGVTQSPTHLIKTRGQQATLRCSPISGHTSVYWYQQALGLGLQFLLWYDEGEERNRGNFPPRFSGRQFPNYSSELNVNALELEDSALYLCASSPGSFSYNEQFFGPGTRLTVL.

V and J are TRBV7-9 and TRBJ1-2, with D uncertain. V was cut by 1 base and J by 2 bases, with 5 bases left in between. CDR1 and CDR2 from the germline V gene are SEHNR and FQNEAQ (reference sequence). The CDR3 runs 13 residues. This CDR3 reads CASSLVQNYGYTF. The CDR3 bases are TGTGCCAGCAGCTTAGTCCAGAACTATGGCTACACCTTC.

V gene TRBV7-2 combines with J gene TRBJ1-2, with 8 bases that match TRBD1. The CDR3 sequence is 15 residues long. The V segment lost 1 base and the J segment 7 bases; nucleotides outside the gene matches: 8. Germline assignment: CDR1 SGHTA and CDR2 FQGNSA. The CDR3 loop is CASSLDQGAAAGYTF. The CDR3 nucleotides are TGTGCCAGCAGCTTAGACCAGGGGGCCGCAGCTGGCTACACCTTC.

The chain carries TRBV6-5 and TRBJ2-5; the match to TRBD2 covers 13 bases. This CDR3 region has 13 residues. Germline-derived CDR1 and CDR2 are MNHEY and SVGAGI. V gave up 10 bases and J gave up 5 bases; unmatched junction bases: 4. The CDR3 coding sequence is TGTGCCACCGGGACTAGCGGGATGGAGACCCAGTACTTC. Translation gives CATGTSGMETQYF.

This chain joins TRBV4-2 and TRBJ2-2, with TRBD2 as a possible D gene (5 bases). The V and J ends lost 1 base and 3 bases respectively, with 12 bases between them. CDR1 is LGHNA and CDR2 is YNFKEQ in the germline V gene. CDR3 length equals 16 residues. The CDR3 loop reads CASSQAGSMDTGELFF. For the CDR3, the DNA is TGTGCCAGCAGCCAAGCTGGGAGTATGGACACCGGGGAGCTGTTTTTT.

V is TRBV13 and J is TRBJ2-7; D not certain. The CDR3 is 11 residues long. The germline V gene has CDR1 PRHDT and CDR2 FYEKMQ (reference sequence). Trimming cost V 5 bases and J 4 bases, with 6 bases left between them. The CDR3 region is CASSDNYEQYF. The CDR3 region has the DNA TGTGCCAGCAGCGACAATTACGAGCAGTACTTC.

The gene calls are TRBV7-9 and TRBJ2-5, with D tentatively TRBD2 (6 bases). The CDR3 length is 15 residues. Between the trimmed V and J ends, which lost 5 bases and 2 bases, there was a span of 15 bases. The germline CDR1 and CDR2 sequences are SEHNR and FQNEAQ (reference sequence). CDR3: CASSLELAEQETQYF. The DNA of the CDR3 is TGTGCCAGCAGCCTCGAGTTAGCGGAGCAAGAGACCCAGTACTTC.

V usage is TRBV7-9 and J usage is TRBJ2-5, with 11 bases that match TRBD1. Germline V CDR1 and CDR2: SEHNR, FQNEAQ (reference sequence). This CDR3 is 14 amino acids long. Trimming at V came to 10 bases and at J to 3 bases, leaving 7 bases not matched to a gene. CDR3 sequence (DNA): TGTGCCACCGCCAGGACAGGGGGCGAAGAGACCCAGTACTTC. Protein sequence: CATARTGGEETQYF.

The genes are TRBV15 and TRBJ2-3; D unresolved. Germline-derived CDR1 and CDR2 are LNHNV and YYDKDF (reference sequence). The CDR3 spans 16 residues. The V and J ends lost 5 bases and 0 bases respectively, with 15 bases between them. CDR3 in amino acids: CATSPRLPISTDTQYF. The CDR3 nucleotides are TGTGCCACCAGCCCCCGACTTCCCATAAGCACAGATACGCAGTATTTT.

V usage is TRBV6-7 and J usage is TRBJ2-1; 10 bases line up with TRBD2. TRBV6-7 is assigned to the ORF class and has an uncertain function. This CDR3 is 13 amino acids long. V lost 9 bases to trimming and J lost 8 bases; unmatched junction nucleotides: 7. This CDR3 reads CARPGTSAHEQFF. The CDR3 coding sequence is TGTGCCAGACCCGGGACTAGCGCACATGAGCAGTTCTTC.

The chain has TRBV25-1 and TRBJ2-3; TRBD2 matches at 8 bases. The trim removed 2 bases at V and 6 bases at J, leaving 10 bases unmatched. Germline CDR1 reads MGHDK; CDR2 reads SYGVNS. This CDR3 is built from 16 residues. The CDR3 coding sequence is TGTGCCAGCAGTGAAGGCGGGAGGCTAGCAAGCGATACGCAGTATTTT. It codes for CASSEGGRLASDTQYF.

This chain connects TRBV4-1 to TRBJ2-5, with 7 nucleotides matching TRBD2. The CDR3 length is 16 residues. With V trimmed by 1 base and J by 1 base, 6 bases remained unmatched. CDR1 MGHRA and CDR2 YSYEKL come from the germline V gene. CDR3 nucleotide sequence: TGCGCCAGCAGCCAAGTACTAGCGAGCTCCCAAGAGACCCAGTACTTC. This encodes CASSQVLASSQETQYF.

For this clone: This CDR3 is also generated by other DNA sequences in the sample. The chain has TRBV7-7 and TRBJ2-7; TRBD2 might be the D (6 bases). The germline V and J ends were trimmed by 5 bases and 1 base, with 12 bases remaining between them. Germline V lookup: CDR1 SSHAT, CDR2 FNYEAQ (reference sequence). The CDR3 is 14 residues long. The CDR3 sequence is CASSPTSGSYEQYF. CDR3 DNA sequence: TGTGCCAGCAGCCCGACTAGTGGTTCCTACGAGCAGTACTTC. Full variable domain (missing parts from reference TRBV7-7 and TRBJ2-7): GAGVSQSPRYKVTKRGQDVTLRCDPISSHATLYWYQQALGQGPEFLTYFNYEAQPDKSGLPSDRFSAERPEGSISTLTIQRTEQRDSAMYRCASSPTSGSYEQYFGPGTRLTVT.